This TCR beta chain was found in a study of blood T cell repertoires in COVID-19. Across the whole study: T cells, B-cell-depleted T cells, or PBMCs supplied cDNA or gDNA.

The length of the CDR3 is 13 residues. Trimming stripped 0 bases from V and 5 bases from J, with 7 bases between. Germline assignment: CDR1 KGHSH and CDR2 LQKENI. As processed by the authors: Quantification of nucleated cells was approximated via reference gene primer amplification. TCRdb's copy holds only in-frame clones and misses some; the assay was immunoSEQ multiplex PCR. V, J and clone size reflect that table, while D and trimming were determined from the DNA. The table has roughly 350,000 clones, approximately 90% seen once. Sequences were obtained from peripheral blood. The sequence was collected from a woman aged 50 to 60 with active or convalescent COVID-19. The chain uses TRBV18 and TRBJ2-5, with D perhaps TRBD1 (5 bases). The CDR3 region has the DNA TGTGCCAGCTCACCACCCCAGGGTGAGACCCAGTACTTC. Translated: CASSPPQGETQYF.